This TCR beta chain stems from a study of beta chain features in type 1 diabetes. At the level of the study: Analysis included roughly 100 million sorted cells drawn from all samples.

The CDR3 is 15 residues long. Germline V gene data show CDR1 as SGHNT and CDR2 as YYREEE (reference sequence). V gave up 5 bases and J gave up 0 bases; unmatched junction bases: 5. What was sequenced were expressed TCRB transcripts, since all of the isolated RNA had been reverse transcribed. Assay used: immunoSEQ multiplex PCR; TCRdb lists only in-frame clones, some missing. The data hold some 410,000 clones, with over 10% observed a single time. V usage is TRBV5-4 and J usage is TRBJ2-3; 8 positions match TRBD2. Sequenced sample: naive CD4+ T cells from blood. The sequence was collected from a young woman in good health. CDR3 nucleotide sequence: TGTGCCAGCAGAACGGGAGGGGGAAGCACAGATACGCAGTATTTT. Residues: CASRTGGGSTDTQYF.